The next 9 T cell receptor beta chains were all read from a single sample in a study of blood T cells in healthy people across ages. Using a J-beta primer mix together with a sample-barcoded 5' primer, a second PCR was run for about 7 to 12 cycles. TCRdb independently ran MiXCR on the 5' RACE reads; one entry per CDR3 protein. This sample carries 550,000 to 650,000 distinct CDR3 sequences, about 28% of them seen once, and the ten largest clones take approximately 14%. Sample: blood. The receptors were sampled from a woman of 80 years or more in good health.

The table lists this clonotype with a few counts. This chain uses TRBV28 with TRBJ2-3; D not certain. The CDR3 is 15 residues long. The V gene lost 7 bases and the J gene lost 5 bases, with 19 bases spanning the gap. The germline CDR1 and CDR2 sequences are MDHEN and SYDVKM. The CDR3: CASTSLALYGDTQYF. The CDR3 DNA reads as TGTGCCAGCACTTCCTTGGCCCTATATGGAGATACGCAGTATTTT.

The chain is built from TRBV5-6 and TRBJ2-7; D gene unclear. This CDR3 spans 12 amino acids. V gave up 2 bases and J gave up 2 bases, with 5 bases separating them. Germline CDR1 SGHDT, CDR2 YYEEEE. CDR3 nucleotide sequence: TGTGCCAGCAGCTTTTTTCCCTACGAGCAGTACTTC. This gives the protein CASSFFPYEQYF.

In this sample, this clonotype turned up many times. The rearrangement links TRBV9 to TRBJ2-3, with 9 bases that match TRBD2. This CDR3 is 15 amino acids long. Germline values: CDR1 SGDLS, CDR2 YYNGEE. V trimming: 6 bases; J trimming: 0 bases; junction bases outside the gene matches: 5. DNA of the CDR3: TGTGCCAGCACTGCTCTAGCGGGGAGCACAGATACGCAGTATTTT. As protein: CASTALAGSTDTQYF. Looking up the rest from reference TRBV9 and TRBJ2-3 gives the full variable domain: DSGVTQTPKHLITATGQRVTLRCSPRSGDLSVYWYQQSLDQGLQFLIQYYNGEERAKGNILERFSAQQFPDLHSELNLSSLELGDSALYFCASTALAGSTDTQYFGPGTRLTVL.

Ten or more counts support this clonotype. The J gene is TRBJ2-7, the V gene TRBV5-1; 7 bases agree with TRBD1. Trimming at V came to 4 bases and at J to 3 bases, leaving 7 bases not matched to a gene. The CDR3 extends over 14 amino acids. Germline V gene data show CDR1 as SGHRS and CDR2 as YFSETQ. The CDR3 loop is CASSATGAGYEQYF. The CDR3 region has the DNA TGCGCCAGCAGCGCCACAGGGGCAGGCTACGAGCAGTACTTC.

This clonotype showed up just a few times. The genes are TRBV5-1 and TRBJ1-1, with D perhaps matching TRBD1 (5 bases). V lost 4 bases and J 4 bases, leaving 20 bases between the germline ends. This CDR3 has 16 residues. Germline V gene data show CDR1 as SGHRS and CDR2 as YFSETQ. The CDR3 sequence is CASSVYQALQATEAFF. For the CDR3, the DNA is TGCGCCAGCAGCGTTTACCAGGCGCTACAGGCCACTGAAGCTTTCTTT.

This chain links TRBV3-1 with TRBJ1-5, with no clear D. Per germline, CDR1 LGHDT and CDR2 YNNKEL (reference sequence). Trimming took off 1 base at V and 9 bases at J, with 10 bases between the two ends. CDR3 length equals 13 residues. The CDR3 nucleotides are TGTGCCAGCAGCCAAGCAGATTTCCGGCCCCAGCATTTT. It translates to CASSQADFRPQHF.

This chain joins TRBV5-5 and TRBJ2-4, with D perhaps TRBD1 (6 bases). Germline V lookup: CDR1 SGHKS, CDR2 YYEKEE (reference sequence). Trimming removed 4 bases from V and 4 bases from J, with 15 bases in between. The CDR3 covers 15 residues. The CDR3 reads CASSHTGQLKNIQYF. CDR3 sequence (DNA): TGTGCCAGCAGCCATACTGGACAGTTAAAAAACATTCAGTACTTC.

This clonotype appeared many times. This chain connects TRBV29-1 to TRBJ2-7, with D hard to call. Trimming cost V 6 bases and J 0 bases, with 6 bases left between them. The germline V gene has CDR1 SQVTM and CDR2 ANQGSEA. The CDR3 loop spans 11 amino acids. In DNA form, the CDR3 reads TGCAGCGTCACCTCCTCCTACGAGCAGTACTTC. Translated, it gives CSVTSSYEQYF.

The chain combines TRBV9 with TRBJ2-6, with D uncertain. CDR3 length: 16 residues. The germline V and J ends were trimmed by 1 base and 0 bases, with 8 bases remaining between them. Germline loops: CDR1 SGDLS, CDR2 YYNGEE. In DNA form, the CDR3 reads TGTGCCAGCAGCGTAATCCCGTCCTCTGGGGCCAACGTCCTGACTTTC. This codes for CASSVIPSSGANVLTF.